One sample yielded the 25 T cell receptor beta chains listed below, sequenced in a study of T-cell memory formation after mild COVID-19. In TCRdb, the 5' RACE reads were re-called with MiXCR into one record per CDR3 protein. Of about 560,000 distinct CDR3 sequences in the sample, about 20% were seen once. The sequenced sample was PBMCs or a T cell subset sorted from them (not recorded which). The source of these receptors is an adult woman who had mild COVID-19 (a few samples of this study predate the infection). Cell type and time point are not known.

CDR3 residues: CASKHGQGTYEQYF. CDR3 DNA: TGTGCCAGTAAACACGGACAGGGGACCTACGAGCAGTACTTC. The chain joins TRBV19 to TRBJ2-7; 9 bases align to TRBD1. The J segment lost 2 bases and the V segment lost 7 bases, leaving 6 bases of the junction unmatched. The CDR3 contains 14 residues. Germline loops: CDR1 LNHDA, CDR2 SQIVND (reference sequence).

On this clonotype itself: This is likely a read error, given that the CDR3 carries no conserved phenylalanine or tryptophan at its end. The chain employs TRBV3-1 and TRBJ2-7; 12 positions match TRBD2. The CDR3 spans 15 residues. Germline loops: CDR1 LGHDT, CDR2 YNNKEL (reference sequence). Trimming at V came to 3 bases and at J to 3 bases, leaving 3 bases not matched to a gene. CDR3 residues: CASSHMTSGSYEQYL. CDR3 DNA: TGTGCCAGCAGCCATATGACTAGCGGGAGCTACGAGCAGTACTTA.

This sequence joins TRBV28 and TRBJ2-1; no clear D. V lost 4 bases to trimming and J lost 2 bases, with 15 bases between them. CDR1 and CDR2 from the germline V gene are MDHEN and SYDVKM. CDR3 length: 16 residues. The CDR3 loop is CASSSSLRSPYNEQFF. The CDR3 region has the DNA TGTGCCAGCAGTTCGAGCCTCCGCTCCCCCTACAATGAGCAGTTCTTC.

This clonotype occurred a few times. The gene calls are TRBV5-1 and TRBJ2-3, with 14 bases fitting TRBD2. V shed 2 bases, J shed 4 bases, and the junction held 6 bases outside the gene matches. The germline V gene has CDR1 SGHRS and CDR2 YFSETQ. There are 17 residues in the CDR3. DNA of the CDR3: TGCGCCAGCAGCTTACGACTAGCGGGGGGGCAAGCAGATACGCAGTATTTT. This encodes CASSLRLAGGQADTQYF.

This clonotype came up a few times. The rearrangement links TRBV4-1 to TRBJ2-3; tentative D call: TRBD2 (7 bases). V was cut by 4 bases and J by 4 bases, with 15 bases left in between. Germline CDR1 MGHRA, CDR2 YSYEKL. The CDR3 sequence is 15 residues long. CDR3 in DNA: TGCGCCAGCAGCCGCGCGGGGGCCGTAGCAGATACGCAGTATTTT. Its protein product is CASSRAGAVADTQYF.

This clonotype showed up just once. The chain is built from TRBV7-8 and TRBJ1-3; 7 bases map to TRBD1. The CDR3 runs to 12 residues. The germline V gene has CDR1 SGHVS and CDR2 FQNEAQ. Trimming removed 7 bases from V and 12 bases from J; junction bases left unmatched: 9. CDR3 in amino acids: CASTSGGAGIYF. CDR3 in DNA: TGTGCCAGCACTTCAGGGGGGGCCGGCATATATTTT.

V and J are TRBV4-2 and TRBJ2-3; TRBD1 matches at 8 bases. Germline trimming cut 1 base from V and 0 bases from J; bases unmatched to any gene: 3. Germline CDR1 LGHNA, CDR2 YNFKEQ. The length of the CDR3 is 16 residues. The CDR3 loop reads CASSQGTGGSTDTQYF. In nucleotides, the CDR3 is TGTGCCAGCAGCCAAGGTACAGGGGGAAGCACAGATACGCAGTATTTT.

V is TRBV5-6 and J is TRBJ2-5; the match to TRBD1 covers 10 bases. Germline lookup yields CDR1 SGHDT and CDR2 YYEEEE. The ends lost 4 bases at V and 8 bases at J; junction bases unmatched: 8. This CDR3 is built from 14 residues. CDR3 residues: CASSGTGTGATQYF. The CDR3 DNA reads TGTGCCAGCAGCGGGACCGGGACAGGGGCAACCCAGTACTTC.

This clonotype was recorded at least ten times. The chain uses TRBV12-3 or TRBV12-4 and TRBJ1-6; no firm D call. The V end was cut by 4 bases, the J end by 0 bases, with 4 bases between. The CDR3 contains 14 residues. CDR3 residues: CASSSSSYNSPLHF. The CDR3 DNA is TGTGCCAGCAGTTCGAGCTCCTATAATTCACCCCTCCACTTT.

V gene TRBV5-1 combines with J gene TRBJ2-5, with 9 bases fitting TRBD1. The CDR3 length is 17 residues. Looked up from germline, CDR1 is SGHRS and CDR2 is YFSETQ. Germline trimming cut 4 bases from V and 4 bases from J; bases unmatched to any gene: 14. The CDR3 loop reads CASSPPTGTGSGETQYF. The CDR3 region has the DNA TGCGCCAGCAGCCCCCCGACCGGGACAGGGTCCGGAGAGACCCAGTACTTC.

This clonotype has more than one count but fewer than ten. The CDR3 nucleotides read TGCAGTGCTACAGACGGCACAGATACGCAGTATTTT. Its protein product is CSATDGTDTQYF. The V gene is TRBV20-1, the J gene TRBJ2-3, with D uncertain. This CDR3 spans 12 amino acids. Germline V gives CDR1 DFQATT, CDR2 SNEGSKA (reference sequence). Trimming left V 4 bases short and J 1 base short, with 6 bases between.

The table lists this clonotype with a few counts. The rearrangement uses TRBV24-1 and TRBJ2-2, with TRBD1 identical over 10 bases. CDR3 length: 15 residues. Germline CDR1 reads KGHDR; CDR2 reads SFDVKD. Trimming cost V 5 bases and J 7 bases; bases outside gene matches: 6. CDR3 sequence (DNA): TGTGCCACCAGTGTGACAGGGGGCTACGGCGGGGAGCTGTTTTTT. The encoded protein is CATSVTGGYGGELFF.

This clonotype was counted between two and nine times. This sequence joins TRBV7-6 and TRBJ1-1; a weak D match, TRBD1 (6 bases). Trimming took off 1 base at V and 5 bases at J, with 11 bases between the two ends. Germline values: CDR1 SGHVS, CDR2 FNYEAQ. This CDR3 is built from 14 residues. This CDR3 is CASSLGTGRTEAFF. The DNA of the CDR3 is TGTGCCAGCAGCTTAGGTACAGGGCGAACTGAAGCTTTCTTT.

The chain combines TRBV29-1 with TRBJ2-4, with D possibly TRBD2 on 5 matching bases. Germline assignment: CDR1 SQVTM and CDR2 ANQGSEA. The length of the CDR3 is 13 residues. Trimming pared 4 bases from V and 4 bases from J, leaving 11 bases between. CDR3 nucleotides: TGCAGCGTTGGCGACACGGGGAAAAACATTCAGTACTTC. It translates to CSVGDTGKNIQYF.

The gene calls are TRBV29-1 and TRBJ2-7; 7 nucleotides align to TRBD1. The length of the CDR3 is 12 residues. Unmatched junction bases numbered 5, after V lost 6 bases and J lost 3 bases. Germline CDR1 reads SQVTM; CDR2 reads ANQGSEA. Written as DNA, the CDR3 is TGCAGCGTAGAGGACAGGAGCTACGAGCAGTACTTC. The encoded protein is CSVEDRSYEQYF.

This clonotype was detected only a few times. The chain employs TRBV9 and TRBJ1-6, with a possible D match to TRBD1 (5 bases). Germline CDR1 reads SGDLS; CDR2 reads YYNGEE. V shed 0 bases and J shed 6 bases, with 10 bases lying between them. CDR3 size: 15 residues. The CDR3 coding sequence is TGTGCCAGCAGCGTAGAACACGGGGCTAATTCACCCCTCCACTTT. Amino acids: CASSVEHGANSPLHF.

The chain is built from TRBV30 and TRBJ2-3; TRBD2 is a possible D gene (5 bases). Germline V gives CDR1 GTSNPN, CDR2 SVGIG (reference sequence). V was pared by 0 bases and J by 6 bases, with 13 bases between. CDR3 length: 14 amino acids. CDR3 loop: CAWSVGAVADTQYF. DNA of the CDR3: TGTGCCTGGAGTGTTGGCGCTGTAGCGGATACGCAGTATTTT.

This clonotype has a count of ten or more. This chain uses TRBV7-9 with TRBJ2-5; the D gene is possibly TRBD1 (6 bases). The V gene's germline CDR1 is SEHNR and CDR2 FQNEAQ (reference sequence). The CDR3 extends over 15 amino acids. V gave up 3 bases and J gave up 2 bases, with 13 bases separating them. The CDR3 region is CASSFGQGIQETQYF. CDR3 nucleotide sequence: TGTGCCAGCAGCTTTGGGCAGGGGATTCAAGAGACCCAGTACTTC.

The rearrangement links TRBV4-1 to TRBJ1-1; D is uncertain. CDR3 length equals 15 residues. Germline V gene data show CDR1 as MGHRA and CDR2 as YSYEKL. Trimming took 3 bases from V and 1 from J, leaving 12 bases between them. For the CDR3, the DNA is TGCGCCAGCAGCCAGACGGACCGGACGAACACTGAAGCTTTCTTT. Protein: CASSQTDRTNTEAFF.

The V gene is TRBV30, the J gene TRBJ1-5; weak D call: TRBD1 (5 bases). CDR3 length: 13 amino acids. Germline-derived CDR1 and CDR2 are GTSNPN and SVGIG (reference sequence). The V gene lost 5 bases and the J gene lost 11 bases, with 19 bases spanning the gap. The CDR3 DNA reads as TGTGCCTGGCGGGGCCAGGGCAGCTCGTCCCAGCATTTT. Translated, it gives CAWRGQGSSSQHF. Full variable domain (outside the CDR3, taken from reference TRBV30 and TRBJ1-5): SQTIHQWPATLVQPVGSPLSLECTVEGTSNPNLYWYRQAAGRGLQLLFYSVGIGQISSEVPQNLSASRPQDRQFILSSKKLLLSDSGFYLCAWRGQGSSSQHFGDGTRLSIL.

This clonotype appeared a few times. This sequence joins TRBV18 and TRBJ2-1; 7 bases map to TRBD1. The germline V gene encodes CDR1 KGHSH and CDR2 LQKENI. V dropped 2 bases and J dropped 1; count of bases not matched to a gene: 5. There are 16 residues in the CDR3. Here the CDR3 reads CASSPKGAESYNEQFF. The DNA for the CDR3 is TGTGCCAGCTCACCAAAGGGGGCAGAGTCCTACAATGAGCAGTTCTTC.

The chain is built from TRBV19 and TRBJ1-2; 8 bases fit TRBD1. J gave up 7 bases and V 8 bases, and 12 bases lay outside the gene matches. This CDR3 region has 14 residues. Germline values: CDR1 LNHDA, CDR2 SQIVND (reference sequence). The DNA of the CDR3 is TGTGCCAGTTACGGTCCGGACAGGGTTGGTGGCTACACCTTC. Its protein product is CASYGPDRVGGYTF.

The chain recombines TRBV25-1 with TRBJ1-1; D is possibly TRBD1 (6 bases). Germline-derived CDR1 and CDR2 are MGHDK and SYGVNS. Between the trimmed V and J ends, which lost 7 bases and 1 base, there was a span of 13 bases. The CDR3 is 14 residues long. The CDR3 nucleotides read TGTGCCAGCACCCCGACAGGTGGGAACACTGAAGCTTTCTTT. It yields the protein CASTPTGGNTEAFF.

In its sample, this clonotype was seen a few times. The chain has TRBV18 and TRBJ2-7; D gene unclear. The CDR3 consists of 12 residues. Trimming took off 4 bases at V and 2 bases at J, with 6 bases between the two ends. From germline, CDR1 is KGHSH and CDR2 LQKENI. CDR3: CASSRPAYEQYF. The CDR3 nucleotides read TGTGCCAGCTCACGACCCGCCTACGAGCAGTACTTC.

This chain connects TRBV9 to TRBJ2-7, with TRBD1 matching over 7 bases. Germline V gives CDR1 SGDLS, CDR2 YYNGEE. Trimming cost V 3 bases and J 6 bases; bases outside gene matches: 9. The CDR3 sequence is 14 residues long. CDR3 sequence (DNA): TGTGCCAGCAGCGCCGGGGACAGTCGGCGCGAGCAGTACTTC. Translation: CASSAGDSRREQYF.